The rows below give T cell receptor beta chains drawn from one sample of a study of cytomegalovirus exposure and HLA in healthy donors. Produced via immunoSEQ multiplex PCR; TCRdb's table is partial and in-frame only. The sample holds under 90,000 clones, around 78% seen once. The sample consisted of PBMCs. The receptors originated from a man in his forties in good health and CMV-seronegative. Each CDR3 is given with its conserved first and last residue. The D gene is left open where the match is weak. Size values are once, few and many counts, or a class for expanded clones, and some rows have none.

j_call d_call v_call clone_size cdr3_length cdr3_aa cdr3_nt
TRBJ1-1 TRBD1 TRBV5-1 - 12 CASSGTVPGAFF TGCGCCAGCAGTGGGACAGTGCCCGGAGCTTTCTTT
TRBJ2-5 TRBD2 TRBV5-4 - 15 CASSLGTSGQETQYF TGTGCCAGCAGCTTGGGGACTAGCGGTCAAGAGACCCAGTACTTC
TRBJ1-1 - TRBV7-8 - 15 CASSLALVGNTEAFF TGTGCCAGCAGCTTAGCGCTAGTAGGCAACACTGAAGCTTTCTTT
TRBJ1-2 - TRBV18 - 16 CASSPPVRGKGNGYTF TGTGCCAGCTCACCACCGGTTAGGGGGAAAGGGAATGGCTACACCTTC
TRBJ2-5 TRBD2 TRBV7-7 - 15 CASSLGGTRVETQYF TGTGCTAGCAGCTTAGGGGGGACTAGAGTTGAGACCCAGTACTTC
TRBJ2-2 TRBD1 TRBV5-1 - 15 CASSFDRVETGELFF TGCGCCAGCAGTTTTGACAGGGTAGAAACCGGGGAGCTGTTTTTT
TRBJ1-5 TRBD1 TRBV27 - 17 CASSLYQRRGLSQPQHF TGTGCCAGCAGTTTATACCAGCGCAGGGGGCTGAGTCAGCCCCAGCATTTT
TRBJ2-3 TRBD1 TRBV30 - 18 CAWSNRGLGVGRADTQYF TGTGCCTGGAGTAACAGGGGGTTGGGGGTTGGTAGGGCAGATACGCAGTATTTT
TRBJ2-3 - TRBV27 - 12 CASSPVTDTQYF TGTGCCAGCAGTCCCGTCACAGATACGCAGTATTTT
TRBJ1-4 - TRBV5-1 - 17 CASSSGTYGATNEKLFF TGCGCCAGCAGCTCTGGGACATACGGCGCAACTAATGAAAAACTGTTTTTT
TRBJ2-6 - TRBV7-3 - 17 CASSLSIGASGANVLTF TGTGCCAGCAGCTTAAGTATAGGGGCTTCTGGGGCCAACGTCCTGACTTTC
TRBJ1-1 - TRBV2 - 11 CASSADRQAFF TGTGCCAGCAGTGCCGACAGACAAGCTTTCTTT
TRBJ1-3 - TRBV7-2 - 15 CASSLDWAPGNTIYF TGTGCCAGCAGCTTAGACTGGGCACCTGGAAACACCATATATTTT
TRBJ2-5 - TRBV19 - 13 CASSNTVQETQYF TGTGCCAGTAGTAATACAGTCCAAGAGACCCAGTACTTC
TRBJ2-6 TRBD1 TRBV10-3 - 16 CAIPGQAISGANVLTF TGTGCCATTCCGGGACAGGCGATCTCTGGGGCCAACGTCCTGACTTTC
TRBJ2-3 TRBD2 TRBV5-1 - 19 CASSAEPGLAGGSTDTQYF TGCGCCAGCAGCGCCGAGCCGGGACTAGCGGGGGGAAGCACAGATACGCAGTATTTT
TRBJ2-1 - TRBV9 - 14 CASSLLETHNEQFF TGTGCCAGCAGCCTCCTAGAGACCCACAATGAGCAGTTCTTC
TRBJ1-1 TRBD1 TRBV29-1 - 12 CSVQQGETEAFF TGCAGCGTCCAACAGGGGGAAACTGAAGCTTTCTTT
TRBJ1-6 TRBD1 TRBV5-1 - 15 CASSLGGTGVSPLHF TGCGCCAGCAGCTTGGGAGGGACAGGGGTTTCACCCCTCCACTTT
TRBJ2-2 - TRBV4-3 few 16 CASSQDSDPRDGELFF TGCGCCAGCAGCCAAGATTCAGACCCCCGGGACGGGGAGCTGTTTTTT
TRBJ1-3 - TRBV5-1 - 17 CASSLGSREISGNTIYF TGCGCCAGCAGCTTGGGAAGCCGCGAAATCTCTGGAAACACCATATATTTT
TRBJ1-4 - TRBV30 - 14 CAWRGVQNSEKLFF TGTGCCTGGAGGGGAGTCCAGAATTCTGAAAAACTGTTTTTT
TRBJ1-2 TRBD1 TRBV6-5 - 15 CASSYSGQGGYGYTF TGTGCCAGCAGTTACTCGGGACAGGGGGGCTATGGCTACACCTTC
TRBJ1-2 - TRBV11-2 - 16 CASSFLKEGMDYGYTF TGTGCCAGCAGCTTCCTGAAAGAGGGCATGGACTATGGCTACACCTTC
TRBJ2-1 - TRBV19 once 15 CASRTWPSSYNEQFF TGTGCCAGTAGGACTTGGCCGAGCTCCTACAATGAGCAGTTCTTC
TRBJ1-4 - TRBV7-6 - 16 CASSFSETRGGEKLFF TGTGCCAGCAGCTTCTCCGAGACCAGGGGAGGGGAAAAACTGTTTTTT
TRBJ1-2 - TRBV9 - 16 CASSPIPPGVVYGYTF TGTGCCAGCAGCCCTATCCCCCCAGGGGTAGTCTATGGCTACACCTTC
TRBJ2-7 TRBD1 TRBV5-1 few 15 CASSLVAGQDYEQYF TGCGCCAGCAGCTTGGTTGCGGGACAGGACTACGAGCAGTACTTC
TRBJ1-5 - TRBV5-6 - 15 CASSLYGHGEGPQHF TGTGCCAGCAGCTTGTATGGACACGGGGAGGGGCCCCAGCATTTT
TRBJ1-2 - TRBV10-3 - 14 CAISEWGDNYGYTF TGTGCCATCAGTGAGTGGGGGGATAACTATGGCTACACCTTC
TRBJ1-5 - TRBV6-5 few 14 CASNPGQRDQPQHF TGTGCCAGCAACCCGGGCCAGAGGGATCAGCCCCAGCATTTT
TRBJ1-1 - TRBV7-9 - 13 CASSPGVLTEAFF TGTGCCAGCAGCCCGGGGGTTCTCACTGAAGCTTTCTTT
TRBJ2-2 TRBD1 TRBV10-1 - 13 CATRTGNTGELFF TGCGCCACCCGGACAGGGAACACCGGGGAGCTGTTTTTT
TRBJ1-1 - TRBV30 - 13 CAWSPRVRTEAFF TGTGCCTGGAGTCCCAGGGTAAGAACTGAAGCTTTCTTT
TRBJ1-1 - TRBV29-1 once 10 CSVPQVEAFF TGCAGCGTTCCACAGGTAGAAGCTTTCTTT
TRBJ2-3 TRBD2 TRBV7-3 - 13 CASGLGPDDTQYF TGTGCCAGCGGACTAGGGCCCGATGATACGCAGTATTTT
TRBJ1-6 - TRBV2 - 15 CASELNTGGNSPLHF TGTGCCAGCGAATTGAACACCGGAGGTAATTCACCCCTCCACTTT
TRBJ1-4 TRBD1 TRBV5-8 - 16 CASSSGQGLTNEKLFF TGTGCCAGCAGCTCGGGACAGGGACTTACTAATGAAAAACTGTTTTTT
TRBJ2-1 - TRBV7-2 - 15 CASSLRGGSYNEQFF TGTGCCAGCAGCTTAAGGGGGGGCTCCTACAATGAGCAGTTCTTC
TRBJ1-6 - TRBV2 - 16 CASSDDIGSYNSPLHF TGTGCCAGCAGTGATGACATCGGCTCCTATAATTCACCCCTCCACTTT
TRBJ2-3 - TRBV11-1 - 15 CASTGEVFTTDTQYF TGTGCCAGCACCGGAGAGGTATTCACTACAGATACGCAGTATTTT
TRBJ2-6 TRBD1 TRBV7-9 - 18 CASSPRGQGNSGANVLTF TGTGCCAGCAGCCCAAGAGGACAGGGGAACTCTGGGGCCAACGTCCTGACTTTC
TRBJ1-4 TRBD1 TRBV19 - 16 CASRRQGWTANEKLFF TGTGCCAGTAGGCGACAGGGATGGACAGCTAATGAAAAACTGTTTTTT
TRBJ2-1 - TRBV9 - 16 CASSVGQGWSYNEQFF TGTGCCAGCAGCGTAGGTCAGGGGTGGTCCTACAATGAGCAGTTCTTC
TRBJ1-3 - TRBV28 - 12 CASALMRDTIYF TGTGCCAGCGCATTGATGAGGGACACCATATATTTT
TRBJ1-2 TRBD1 TRBV7-9 few 14 CASSFGQGAKGYTF TGTGCCAGCAGCTTTGGACAGGGGGCGAAGGGCTACACCTTC
TRBJ2-1 - TRBV9 - 13 CASSADNYNEQFF TGTGCCAGCAGCGCCGACAACTACAATGAGCAGTTCTTC
TRBJ1-2 - TRBV19 - 11 CASSIDRGYTF TGTGCCAGTAGTATAGATCGGGGATACACCTTC
TRBJ1-1 - TRBV6-6 few 15 CASTSGGVGNTEAFF TGTGCCAGCACCTCCGGGGGGGTGGGGAACACTGAAGCTTTCTTT
TRBJ1-2 TRBD1 TRBV5-1 - 12 CASKEGARGYTF TGCGCCAGCAAGGAGGGGGCGCGGGGCTACACCTTC
TRBJ1-1 - TRBV29-1 - 14 CSVPNPVPHTEAFF TGCAGCGTACCGAACCCAGTCCCTCACACTGAAGCTTTCTTT
TRBJ1-1 - TRBV30 - 14 CAWSESRTNTEAFF TGTGCCTGGAGTGAATCCAGGACTAACACTGAAGCTTTCTTT
TRBJ1-6 - TRBV7-3 - 13 CASSLGTMAALHF TGTGCCAGCAGTTTAGGAACTATGGCGGCCCTCCACTTT
TRBJ2-5 - TRBV28 - 14 CASSRRGTQETQYF TGTGCCAGCAGCCGCAGGGGCACCCAAGAGACCCAGTACTTC
TRBJ2-1 - TRBV4-2 - 15 CASSLQGGAYNEQFF TGTGCCAGCAGCTTACAAGGGGGGGCCTACAATGAGCAGTTCTTC
TRBJ1-1 TRBD1 TRBV18 once 12 CASSYDREEAFF TGTGCCAGCTCGTACGACAGGGAGGAAGCTTTCTTT
TRBJ2-1 TRBD1 TRBV11-2 - 15 CASSLMAEQGDEQFF TGTGCCAGCAGCTTAATGGCAGAACAGGGGGATGAGCAGTTCTTC
TRBJ2-7 - TRBV2 - 13 CASKLESLYEQYF TGTGCCAGCAAACTCGAATCCCTCTACGAGCAGTACTTC